These 2 T cell receptor beta chains came from one sample sequenced in a study of radiotherapy plus CTLA-4 blockade in lung cancer. The assay was immunoSEQ multiplex PCR, and TCRdb's table has in-frame clones only and misses some. Among roughly 75,000 clones listed, roughly 80% were seen once. The material sequenced was peripheral blood, taken from a patient treated with radiotherapy plus ipilimumab. The origin of the receptors is a human donor with non-small cell lung cancer who had stable disease on radiotherapy plus ipilimumab.

This clone has just a few counts. The rearrangement joins TRBV5-6 to TRBJ2-6; D unresolved. Germline loops: CDR1 SGHDT, CDR2 YYEEEE. The V end was cut by 6 bases, the J end by 0 bases, with 13 bases between. This CDR3 contains 16 residues. The CDR3 loop reads CASNQAVFSGANVLTF. CDR3 DNA: TGTGCCAGCAACCAAGCCGTATTCTCTGGGGCCAACGTCCTGACTTTC.

The rearrangement links TRBV28 to TRBJ1-2; weak D call: TRBD1 (6 bases). Per germline, CDR1 MDHEN and CDR2 SYDVKM. CDR3 length: 13 residues. Trimming left V 4 bases short and J 2 bases short, with 8 bases between. The CDR3 region is CASSSQGNYGYTF. The CDR3 DNA sequence: TGTGCCAGCAGTTCCCAGGGGAACTATGGCTACACCTTC.